The clone carrying this T cell receptor (beta chain) was seen only a few times. TCRdb ran MiXCR on the PCR reads and lists one entry per CDR3 protein. The sample yields about 13,000 distinct CDR3 sequences, about 54% seen once. V was clipped by 2 bases and J by 4 bases; unmatched bases: 4. Germline CDR1 reads SGHTA; CDR2 reads FQGNSA. The CDR3 consists of 15 residues. The data derive from a study of tumor-infiltrating lymphocytes in oesophageal squamous cell carcinoma. The clonotype was recovered from a male donor with esophageal squamous cell carcinoma. Sequences were obtained from esophageal tumor tissue. The chain recombines TRBV7-2 with TRBJ2-3; TRBD2 agrees at 9 bases. CDR3 coding DNA: TGTGCCAGCAGCTTACGAGCGGGGGGTTCAGATACGCAGTATTTT. Its translation is CASSLRAGGSDTQYF.